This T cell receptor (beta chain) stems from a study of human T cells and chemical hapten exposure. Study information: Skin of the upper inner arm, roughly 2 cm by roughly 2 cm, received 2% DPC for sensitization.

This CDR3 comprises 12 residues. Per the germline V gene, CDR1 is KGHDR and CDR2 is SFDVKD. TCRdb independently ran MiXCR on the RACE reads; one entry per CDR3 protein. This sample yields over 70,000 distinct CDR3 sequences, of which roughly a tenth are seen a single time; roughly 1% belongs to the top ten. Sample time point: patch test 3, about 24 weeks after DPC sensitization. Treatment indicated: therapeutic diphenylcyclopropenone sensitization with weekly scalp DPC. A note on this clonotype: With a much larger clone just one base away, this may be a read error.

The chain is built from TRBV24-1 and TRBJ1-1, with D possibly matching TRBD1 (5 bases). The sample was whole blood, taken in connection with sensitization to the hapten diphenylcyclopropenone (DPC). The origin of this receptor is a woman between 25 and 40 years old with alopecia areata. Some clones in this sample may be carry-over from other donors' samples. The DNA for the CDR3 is TGTGTCACCAGTGATGGGACCCGCCGGGCTTTCTTT. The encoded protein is CVTSDGTRRAFF.